The entry below gives a single TCR beta chain sequence along with its context. This entry belongs to a study of control samples from healthy donors and cancer patients. The protocol was immunoSEQ multiplex PCR, while the TCRdb copy is restricted to in-frame clones and leaves out a portion. The table includes about 21,000 clones, around 84% detected once. The TCR sequence derives from a man between 60 and 75 years old with colorectal cancer. Source material: PBMCs.

CDR3 sequence reads: CASSPGGDLGNTIYF. In DNA, the CDR3 is TGTGCCAGCAGCCCGGGTGGAGATCTTGGAAACACCATATATTTT. This chain links TRBV7-9 with TRBJ1-3, with D unresolved. The germline gives CDR1 SEHNR, CDR2 FQNEAQ (reference sequence). The CDR3 sequence is 15 residues long. The V end was cut by 5 bases, the J end by 3 bases, with 14 bases between.